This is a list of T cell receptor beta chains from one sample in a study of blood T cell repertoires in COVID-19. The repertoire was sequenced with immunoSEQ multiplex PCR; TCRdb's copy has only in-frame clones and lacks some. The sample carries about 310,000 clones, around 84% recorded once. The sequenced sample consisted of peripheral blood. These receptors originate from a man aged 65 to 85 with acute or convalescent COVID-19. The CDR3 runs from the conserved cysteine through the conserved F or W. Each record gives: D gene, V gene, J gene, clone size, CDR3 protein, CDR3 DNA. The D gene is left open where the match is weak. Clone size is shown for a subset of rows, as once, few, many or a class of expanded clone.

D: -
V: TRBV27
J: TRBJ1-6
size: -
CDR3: CASSFGTQNSPLHF
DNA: TGTGCCAGCAGTTTCGGGACACAAAATTCACCCCTCCACTTT

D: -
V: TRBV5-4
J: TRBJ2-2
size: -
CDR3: CASSPVWWRGNTGELFF
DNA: TGTGCCAGCAGCCCGGTGTGGTGGCGGGGAAACACCGGGGAGCTGTTTTTT

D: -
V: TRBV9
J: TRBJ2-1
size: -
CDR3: CASSVDGAASSYNEQFF
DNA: TGTGCCAGCAGCGTAGATGGAGCGGCTAGCTCCTACAATGAGCAGTTCTTC

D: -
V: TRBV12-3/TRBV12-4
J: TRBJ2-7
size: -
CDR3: CASSLDRFYEQYF
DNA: TGTGCCAGCAGTTTAGACAGGTTCTACGAGCAGTACTTC

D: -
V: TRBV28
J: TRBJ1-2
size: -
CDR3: CATVSDYGYTF
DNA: TGTGCCACCGTTTCGGACTATGGCTACACCTTC

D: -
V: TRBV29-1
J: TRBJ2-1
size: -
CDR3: CSVSDGAYYNEQFF
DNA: TGCAGCGTCTCCGACGGAGCATACTACAATGAGCAGTTCTTC

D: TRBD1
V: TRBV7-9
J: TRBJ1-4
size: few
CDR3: CASSLLRGGRTNEKLFF
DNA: TGTGCCAGCAGCTTACTAAGAGGGGGCAGGACTAATGAAAAACTGTTTTTT

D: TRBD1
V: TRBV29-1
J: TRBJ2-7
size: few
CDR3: CSVSGGREQYF
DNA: TGCAGCGTTTCAGGGGGCCGCGAGCAGTACTTC

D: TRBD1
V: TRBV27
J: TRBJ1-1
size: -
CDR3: CASSLGTGSDTEAFF
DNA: TGTGCCAGCAGTTTAGGGACAGGGAGTGACACTGAAGCTTTCTTT

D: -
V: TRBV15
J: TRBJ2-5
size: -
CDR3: CATSRVGGYQETQYF
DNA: TGTGCCACCAGCAGAGTGGGGGGATACCAAGAGACCCAGTACTTC

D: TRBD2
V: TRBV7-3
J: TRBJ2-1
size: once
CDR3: CASSLSGGAHNEQFF
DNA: TGTGCCAGCAGCCTCAGCGGGGGGGCCCACAATGAGCAGTTCTTC

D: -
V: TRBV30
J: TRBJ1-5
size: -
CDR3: CAWTLAGNQPQHF
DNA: TGTGCCTGGACCCTGGCGGGGAATCAGCCCCAGCATTTT

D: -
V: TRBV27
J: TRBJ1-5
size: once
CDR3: CASSPSVGVQPQHF
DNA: TGTGCCAGCAGTCCTTCGGTAGGGGTTCAGCCCCAGCATTTT

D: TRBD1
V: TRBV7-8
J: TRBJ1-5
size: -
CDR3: CASSSRTGSGNQPQHF
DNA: TGTGCCAGCAGCTCCCGGACAGGATCTGGCAATCAGCCCCAGCATTTT

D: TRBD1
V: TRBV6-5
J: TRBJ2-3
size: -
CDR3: CASSPRGKSDTQYF
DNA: TGTGCCAGCAGTCCCAGGGGGAAGTCAGATACGCAGTATTTT

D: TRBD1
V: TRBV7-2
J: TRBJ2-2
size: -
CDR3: CASSLVIGDRVTGELFF
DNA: TGTGCCAGCAGCTTAGTAATAGGGGACAGGGTTACCGGGGAGCTGTTTTTT

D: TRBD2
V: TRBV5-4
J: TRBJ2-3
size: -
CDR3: CASSLFSGSPPDTQYF
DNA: TGTGCCAGCAGCTTATTTAGCGGGAGCCCCCCAGATACGCAGTATTTT

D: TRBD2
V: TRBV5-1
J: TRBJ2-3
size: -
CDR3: CASSLGRTSGGTDTQYF
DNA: TGCGCCAGCAGCTTGGGCCGGACTAGCGGGGGCACAGATACGCAGTATTTT

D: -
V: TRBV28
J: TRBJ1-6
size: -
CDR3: CAYDPGRGSPLHF
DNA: TGTGCCTACGACCCGGGCAGAGGGTCACCCCTCCACTTT

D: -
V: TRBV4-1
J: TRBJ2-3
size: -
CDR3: CASSQVSGLTRTDTQYF
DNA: TGCGCCAGCAGCCAAGTTAGCGGACTGACTCGCACAGATACGCAGTATTTT

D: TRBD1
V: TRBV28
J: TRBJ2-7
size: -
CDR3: CASRTSGQAYEQYF
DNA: TGTGCCAGCAGGACATCGGGACAGGCCTACGAGCAGTACTTC

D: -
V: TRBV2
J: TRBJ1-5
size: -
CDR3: CASSKGGGNQPQHF
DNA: TGTGCCAGCAGCAAGGGGGGGGGCAATCAGCCCCAGCATTTT